The following is a TCR beta chain sequence with its context. There is no known antigen for this receptor. Base quality data are lacking; no much larger clone is found one base away. Including the terminal cysteine and phenylalanine, the CDR3 comprises 13 residues. The sequence is cut down to CDR3 DNA, 39 bases in frame from base 1. Relative to germline, V is 5 bases shorter and J is 3 bases shorter, with 10 bases between their ends. Taken from the germline V gene, the CDR1 and CDR2 loops are MNHEY and SVGAGI. These data are taken from a study of T cells in localized non-small cell lung cancer (dated by TCRdb to about 2020). With regard to the full study: T cell repertoires of fewer than 250 early-stage NSCLC patients were analyzed, with tumors being compared against uninvolved tumor-adjacent lungs. The mean age of the NSCLC patients was approximately 71 years, with 120 to 150 men and 85 to 110 women. All 230 or so NSCLC patients in the cohort were treatment-naive and had localized lung tumors that were resected. Broad study findings and their caveats: Of the top 100 tumor clones, a median of approximately 60 were detected in paired uninvolved adjacent lung; around 30 were also among that lung's top 100. Multi-region tumor sequencing was not performed, so intratumor heterogeneity could not be excluded. Uninvolved tumor-adjacent lung showed the highest T cell clonality, higher than tumor, which suggests more focused antigenic responses in the adjacent lung. Longer overall survival was associated with higher blood T cell density, whereas shorter survival was associated with higher adjacent-lung clonality. Because the study design was exploratory, TCR variables were selected using unadjusted p-values without false-discovery rate correction.

The immunoSEQ Assay was used to sequence TCR beta CDR3 regions from DNA. The published analysis was carried out like this. To compute T cell density, TCR beta template counts were normalized to usable DNA, which was estimated by amplifying housekeeping genes. The preseqR package was used to estimate richness by extrapolating to 400,000 templates for PBMC samples and to 120,000 templates for tissue samples. Clonality was defined by subtracting Pielou's evenness from one. Differential abundance testing on productive amino-acid clonotypes, with a minimum total count of 5 and an alpha of 0.1, was used to identify tissue-enriched TCRs. Repertoire overlap between compartments was quantified with the Jaccard Index and Morisita Overlap Index. TCR beta CDR3s were clustered by GLIPH together with public tetramer-defined viral CDR3s, and at least three viral sequences plus V-gene enrichment were required for viral motifs. TCRdb took over this immuneACCESS table, retaining in-frame rearrangements with V and J assigned. Such tables are incomplete; in checked studies, under half of the missing clones stem from an unresolved V gene, and the remainder is unexplained. For V, J and clone size, that table is used; D and trimming come from the DNA. This sample comprises more than 45,000 clones, approximately 80% of them detected only once. The ten largest make up about a sixth of the sample.

At diagnosis, peripheral blood, uninvolved tumor-adjacent lung and tumor were collected and were preserved as a mix of fresh-frozen and FFPE material. Blood samples were analyzed as peripheral blood mononuclear cells for TCR repertoire profiling. This sequence uses TRBV6-5 and TRBJ1-2, with no reliable assignment of the D segment. This material consisted of peripheral blood mononuclear cells, taken before any cancer treatment. The source of this sequence is a man aged 40 to 75 with stage III lung adenocarcinoma. The CDR3: CASSRPADYGYTF. The bases read TGTGCCAGCAGTCGACCGGCGGACTATGGCTACACCTTC.